The 4 T cell receptor beta chains below were found in one sample sequenced in a study of a mutant IDH1 vaccine in newly diagnosed glioma. Profiled with immunoSEQ multiplex PCR; TCRdb holds only in-frame clones, not every one. The table has 65,000 to 85,000 clones, around 90% seen once. The time point denotes: week 35, safety follow-up. What each vaccine dose contained was 300 ug of mutant IDH1 20-mer peptide, accompanied by topical imiquimod. No antigen has been identified for these receptors. The input for sequencing was PBMCs, taken from a glioma patient whose treatment included an IDH1 peptide vaccine. The receptors derive from a man aged 25-45 years with glioma.

In this sample, this clone turned up once. The chain links TRBV7-9 to TRBJ2-7; D is uncertain. The CDR3 is 14 amino acids. The germline V gene has CDR1 SEHNR and CDR2 FQNEAQ (reference sequence). V was trimmed by 2 bases and J by 2 bases, leaving 10 bases between them. The CDR3 reads CASSLSAATYEQYF. CDR3 in DNA: TGTGCCAGCAGCTTAAGCGCAGCAACCTACGAGCAGTACTTC.

The chain recombines TRBV27 with TRBJ2-7; D is possibly TRBD1 (6 bases). Germline assignment: CDR1 MNHEY and CDR2 SMNVEV (reference sequence). The CDR3 covers 14 residues. V dropped 3 bases and J dropped 4 bases, with 13 bases sitting between them. CDR3 loop: CASSLSDRRYEQYF. For the CDR3, the DNA is TGTGCCAGCAGTTTGTCAGACAGGCGATACGAGCAGTACTTC.

The chain uses TRBV11-1 and TRBJ2-3; TRBD2 agrees at 11 bases. CDR1 and CDR2 from the germline V gene are SGHAT and FQDESV (reference sequence). This CDR3 has 15 residues. V trimming: 5 bases; J trimming: 3 bases; junction bases outside the gene matches: 4. The CDR3 DNA is TGTGCCAGCAGCACGGGACTAGCGGCTACAGATACGCAGTATTTT. It is translated as CASSTGLAATDTQYF.

The chain employs TRBV19 and TRBJ2-1; no firm D call. V was pared by 3 bases and J by 0 bases, with 9 bases between. CDR1 and CDR2 from the germline V gene are LNHDA and SQIVND (reference sequence). This CDR3 region has 15 residues. Here the CDR3 DNA reads TGTGCCAGTAGTATTGCCTCGAGCTCCTACAATGAGCAGTTCTTC. Translation gives CASSIASSSYNEQFF.